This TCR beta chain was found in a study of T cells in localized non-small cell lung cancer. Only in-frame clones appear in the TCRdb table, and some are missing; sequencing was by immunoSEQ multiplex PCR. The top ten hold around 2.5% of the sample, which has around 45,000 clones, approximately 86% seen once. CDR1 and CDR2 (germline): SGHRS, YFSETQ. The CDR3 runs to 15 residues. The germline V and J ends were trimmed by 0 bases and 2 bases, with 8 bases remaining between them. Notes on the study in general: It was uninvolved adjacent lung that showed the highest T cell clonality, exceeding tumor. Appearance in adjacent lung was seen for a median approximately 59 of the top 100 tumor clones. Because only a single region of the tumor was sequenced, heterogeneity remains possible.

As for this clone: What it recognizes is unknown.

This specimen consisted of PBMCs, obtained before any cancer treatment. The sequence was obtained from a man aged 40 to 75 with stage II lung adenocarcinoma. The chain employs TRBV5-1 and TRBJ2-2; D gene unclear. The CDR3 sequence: CASSLGGSNTGELFF. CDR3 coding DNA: TGCGCCAGCAGCTTGGGGGGATCAAACACCGGGGAGCTGTTTTTT.